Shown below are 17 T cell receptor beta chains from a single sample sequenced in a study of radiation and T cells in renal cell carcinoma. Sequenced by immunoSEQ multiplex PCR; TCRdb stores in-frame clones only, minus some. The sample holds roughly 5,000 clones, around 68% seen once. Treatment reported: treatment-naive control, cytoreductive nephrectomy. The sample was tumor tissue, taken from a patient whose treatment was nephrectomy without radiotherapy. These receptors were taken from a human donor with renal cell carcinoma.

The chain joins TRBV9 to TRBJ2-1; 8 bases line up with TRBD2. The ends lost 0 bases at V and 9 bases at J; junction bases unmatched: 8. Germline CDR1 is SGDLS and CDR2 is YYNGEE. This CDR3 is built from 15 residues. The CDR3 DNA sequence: TGTGCCAGCAGCGTAGTGTCCGCAGCGGGGGTTGAGCAGTTCTTC. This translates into CASSVVSAAGVEQFF. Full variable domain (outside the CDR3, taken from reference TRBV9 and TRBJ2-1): DSGVTQTPKHLITATGQRVTLRCSPRSGDLSVYWYQQSLDQGLQFLIQYYNGEERAKGNILERFSAQQFPDLHSELNLSSLELGDSALYFCASSVVSAAGVEQFFGPGTRLTVL.

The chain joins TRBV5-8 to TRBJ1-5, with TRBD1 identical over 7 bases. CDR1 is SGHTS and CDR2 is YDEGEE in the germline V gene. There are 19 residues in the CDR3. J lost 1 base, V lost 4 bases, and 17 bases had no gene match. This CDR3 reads CASSRPWGNRGGSNQPQHF. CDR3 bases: TGTGCCAGCAGCCGCCCATGGGGAAACAGGGGAGGGAGCAATCAGCCCCAGCATTTT.

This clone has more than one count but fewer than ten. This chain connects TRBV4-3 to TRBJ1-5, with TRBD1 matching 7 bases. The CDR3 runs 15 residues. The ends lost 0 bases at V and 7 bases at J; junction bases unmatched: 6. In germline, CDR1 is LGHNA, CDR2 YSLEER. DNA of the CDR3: TGCGCCAGCAGCCAAGATGGGGCAGGGGGACAGCCCCAGCATTTT. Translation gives CASSQDGAGGQPQHF.

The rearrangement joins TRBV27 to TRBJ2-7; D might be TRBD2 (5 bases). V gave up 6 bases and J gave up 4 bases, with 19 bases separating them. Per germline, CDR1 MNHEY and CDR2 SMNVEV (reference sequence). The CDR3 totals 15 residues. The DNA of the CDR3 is TGTGCCAGCAGCGGTACTAGTGCCACCTCTTACGAGCAGTACTTC. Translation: CASSGTSATSYEQYF.

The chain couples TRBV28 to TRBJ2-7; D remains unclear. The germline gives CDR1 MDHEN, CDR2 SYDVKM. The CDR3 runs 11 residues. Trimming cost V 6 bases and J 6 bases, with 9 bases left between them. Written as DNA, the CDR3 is TGTGCCAGCAGAGGGTGGACCGAGCAGTACTTC. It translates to CASRGWTEQYF.

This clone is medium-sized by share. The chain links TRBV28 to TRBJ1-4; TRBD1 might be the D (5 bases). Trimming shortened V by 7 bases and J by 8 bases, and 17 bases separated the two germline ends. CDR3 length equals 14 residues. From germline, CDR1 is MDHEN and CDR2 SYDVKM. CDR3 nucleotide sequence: TGTGCCAGCACCCCGTTGCAGGGAGGGGAAAAACTGTTTTTT. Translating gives CASTPLQGGEKLFF.

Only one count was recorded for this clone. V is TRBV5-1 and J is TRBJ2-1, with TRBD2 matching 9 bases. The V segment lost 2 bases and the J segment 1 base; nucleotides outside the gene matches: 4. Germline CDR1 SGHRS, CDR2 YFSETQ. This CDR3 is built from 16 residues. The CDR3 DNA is TGCGCCAGCAGCTTTTTTAGCGGGAGTTCCTACAATGAGCAGTTCTTC. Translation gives CASSFFSGSSYNEQFF.

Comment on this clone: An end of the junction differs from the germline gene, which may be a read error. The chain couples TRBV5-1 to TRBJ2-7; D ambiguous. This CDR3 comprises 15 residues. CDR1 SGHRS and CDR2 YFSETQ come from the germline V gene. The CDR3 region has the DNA TGCGCCAGCAGCCCGGCGATGCCAGGCTCCTACGAGCGGTACTTC. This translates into CASSPAMPGSYERYF. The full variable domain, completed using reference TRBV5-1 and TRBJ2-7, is KAGVTQTPRYLIKTRGQQVTLSCSPISGHRSVSWYQQTPGQGLQFLFEYFSETQRNKGNFPGRFSGRQFSNSRSEMNVSTLELGDSALYLCASSPAMPGSYERYFGPGTRLTVT.

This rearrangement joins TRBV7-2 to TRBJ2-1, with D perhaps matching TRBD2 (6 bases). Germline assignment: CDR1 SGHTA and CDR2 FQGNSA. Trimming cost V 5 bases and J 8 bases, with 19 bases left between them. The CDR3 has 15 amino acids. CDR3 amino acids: CASSRTGERSDEQFF. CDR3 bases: TGTGCCAGCAGCCGTACGGGAGAGCGAAGCGATGAGCAGTTCTTC.

For the CDR3, the DNA is TGCACCAGCAGCCAAGTATCAGGACGACCATCCGGAGGAACAGATACGCAGTATTTT. Its protein is CTSSQVSGRPSGGTDTQYF. The chain recombines TRBV1 with TRBJ2-3; the table gives TRBD2 as D, unverified against the DNA. TRBV1 is a documented pseudogene. This CDR3 comprises 19 residues.

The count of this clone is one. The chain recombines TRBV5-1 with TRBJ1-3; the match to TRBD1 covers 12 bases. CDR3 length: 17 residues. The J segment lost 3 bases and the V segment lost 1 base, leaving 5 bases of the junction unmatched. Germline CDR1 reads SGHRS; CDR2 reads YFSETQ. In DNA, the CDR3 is TGCGCCAGCAGCTTGTCGGGGACAGGGGGCATTGGAAACACCATATATTTT. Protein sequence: CASSLSGTGGIGNTIYF.

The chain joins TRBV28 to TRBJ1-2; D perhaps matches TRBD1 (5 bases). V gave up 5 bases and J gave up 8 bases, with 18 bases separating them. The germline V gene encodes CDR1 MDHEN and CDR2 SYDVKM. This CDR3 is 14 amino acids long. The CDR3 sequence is CASSLLTGGVGYTF. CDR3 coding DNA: TGTGCCAGCAGTCTCCTAACAGGCGGGGTAGGCTACACCTTC.

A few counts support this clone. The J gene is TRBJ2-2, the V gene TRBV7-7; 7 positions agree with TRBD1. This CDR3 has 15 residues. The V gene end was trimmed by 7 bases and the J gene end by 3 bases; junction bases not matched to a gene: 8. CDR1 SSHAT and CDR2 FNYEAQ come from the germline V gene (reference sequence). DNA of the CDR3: TGTGCCAGCACCCAAGGGACAGAAGACACCGGGGAGCTGTTTTTT. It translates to CASTQGTEDTGELFF.

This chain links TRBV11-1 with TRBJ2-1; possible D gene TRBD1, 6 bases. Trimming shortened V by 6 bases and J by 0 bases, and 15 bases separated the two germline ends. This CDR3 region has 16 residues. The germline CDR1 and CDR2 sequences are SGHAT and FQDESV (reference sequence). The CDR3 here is CASRPMTGNSYNEQFF. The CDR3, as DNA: TGTGCCAGCAGACCGATGACAGGAAACTCCTACAATGAGCAGTTCTTC.

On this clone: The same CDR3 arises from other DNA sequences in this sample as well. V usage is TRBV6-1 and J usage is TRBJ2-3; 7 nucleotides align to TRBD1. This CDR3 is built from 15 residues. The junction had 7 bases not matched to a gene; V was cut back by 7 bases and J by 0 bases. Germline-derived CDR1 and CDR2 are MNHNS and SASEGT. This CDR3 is CASTEGGGSTDTQYF. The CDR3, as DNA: TGTGCCAGCACCGAAGGGGGCGGGAGCACAGATACGCAGTATTTT.

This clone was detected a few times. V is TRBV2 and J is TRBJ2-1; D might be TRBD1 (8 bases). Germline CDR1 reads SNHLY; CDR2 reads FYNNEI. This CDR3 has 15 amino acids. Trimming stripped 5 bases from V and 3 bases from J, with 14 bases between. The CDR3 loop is CASSKTGDYYNEQFF. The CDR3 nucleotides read TGTGCCAGCAGTAAGACAGGGGACTACTACAATGAGCAGTTCTTC.

The CDR3 nucleotides are TGTGCCAGCAGCTTATTTGACAGGGGCACAGATACGCAGTATTTT. Translation gives CASSLFDRGTDTQYF. J is TRBJ2-3 and V is TRBV7-9; 7 bases match TRBD1. CDR1 and CDR2 from the germline V gene are SEHNR and FQNEAQ (reference sequence). Unmatched junction bases numbered 3, after V lost 2 bases and J lost 1 base. The CDR3 has 15 residues.